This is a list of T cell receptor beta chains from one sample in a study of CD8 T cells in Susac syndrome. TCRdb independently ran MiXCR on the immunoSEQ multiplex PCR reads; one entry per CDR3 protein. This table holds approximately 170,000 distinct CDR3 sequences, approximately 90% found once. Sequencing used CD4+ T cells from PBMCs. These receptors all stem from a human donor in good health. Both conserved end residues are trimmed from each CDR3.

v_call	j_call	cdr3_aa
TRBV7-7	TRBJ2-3	ASSLQAGATDTQY
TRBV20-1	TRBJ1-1	SAPMGNTEAF
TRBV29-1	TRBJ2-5	SVEKGFQETQY
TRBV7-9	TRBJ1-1	ASSTLVGNTEAF
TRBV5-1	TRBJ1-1	ASSSLGQGGTEAF
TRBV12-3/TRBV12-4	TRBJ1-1	ASSLGKNRGNTEAF
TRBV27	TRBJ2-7	ASSWGGSGEQY
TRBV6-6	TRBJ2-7	ASSYSWDTY
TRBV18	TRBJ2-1	ASSPPGSAEF
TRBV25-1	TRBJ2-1	ASTLLEAGEQF